Listed here are 8 T cell receptor beta chains from one sample, sequenced in a study of OX40 agonist ivuxolimab in advanced cancers. Receptors were amplified or captured by the immunoSEQ multiplex PCR assay. TCRdb provides this immuneACCESS table in a form limited to in-frame rearrangements. Some clones are lacking; in checked studies, under half of them reflect an unresolved V gene, and why the rest are absent is not known. Across this sample there are around 100,000 clones, with around 90% seen only once. The ten largest clonotypes hold around 0.16% of the sample. The sample in question was CD4+ or CD8+ T cells sorted from blood, obtained in a trial of the OX40 agonist ivuxolimab. The receptors were sampled from an adult with an advanced solid tumor such as melanoma, head and neck, liver or kidney cancer.

V usage is TRBV29-1 and J usage is TRBJ2-5; D is perhaps TRBD1 or TRBD2 (5 bases each). The CDR3 consists of 13 residues. Trimming shortened V by 4 bases and J by 5 bases, and 14 bases separated the two germline ends. Germline V gives CDR1 SQVTM, CDR2 ANQGSEA. CDR3 DNA: TGCAGCGTTGGTCAGGGAGTGTTGGAGACCCAGTACTTC. Translation: CSVGQGVLETQYF.

This chain links TRBV19 with TRBJ2-3; the D is unclear. CDR3 size: 15 residues. Trimming cost V 1 base and J 1 base, with 9 bases left between them. Per germline, CDR1 LNHDA and CDR2 SQIVND (reference sequence). The CDR3 region has the DNA TGTGCCAGTAGTATAGGTCAGTATGGCACAGATACGCAGTATTTT. Protein product: CASSIGQYGTDTQYF.

V usage is TRBV28 and J usage is TRBJ2-2; weak D call: TRBD2 (6 bases). CDR1 MDHEN and CDR2 SYDVKM come from the germline V gene. The V end was cut by 4 bases, the J end by 4 bases, with 13 bases between. The CDR3 is made up of 15 amino acids. CDR3 sequence: CASSSAGSGTGELFF. CDR3 bases: TGTGCCAGCAGTTCAGCGGGTTCGGGCACCGGGGAGCTGTTTTTT.

The V gene is TRBV27, the J gene TRBJ2-5, with no clear D. Germline CDR1 and CDR2: MNHEY and SMNVEV (reference sequence). The CDR3 covers 14 residues. V lost 3 bases to trimming and J lost 5 bases, with 13 bases between them. The CDR3 coding sequence is TGTGCCAGCAGTTTGACCTTCAATCAGGAGACCCAGTACTTC. Translated: CASSLTFNQETQYF.

The chain combines TRBV27 with TRBJ1-5, with D unclear. The germline gives CDR1 MNHEY, CDR2 SMNVEV (reference sequence). The CDR3 sequence is 13 residues long. Trimming took 3 bases from V and 7 from J, leaving 10 bases between them. The CDR3 loop is CASSLGSGQPQHF. CDR3 nucleotide sequence: TGTGCCAGCAGTTTGGGGAGTGGACAGCCCCAGCATTTT.

V is TRBV20-1 and J is TRBJ2-3, with D unresolved. This CDR3 comprises 11 residues. Trimming removed 5 bases from V and 8 bases from J, with 11 bases in between. Germline V gives CDR1 DFQATT, CDR2 SNEGSKA (reference sequence). This CDR3 is CSAGIGPTQYF. The DNA of the CDR3 is TGCAGTGCTGGGATCGGTCCTACGCAGTATTTT.

The rearrangement joins TRBV11-1 to TRBJ2-2; 9 bases align to TRBD2. In germline, CDR1 is SGHAT, CDR2 FQDESV (reference sequence). After removal of 3 bases from V and 7 bases from J, the junction contained 12 bases not matched to a gene. This CDR3 is 17 amino acids long. Here the CDR3 reads CASSFTAGGYKDGELFF. In DNA, the CDR3 is TGTGCCAGCAGCTTCACTGCGGGAGGGTATAAGGACGGGGAGCTGTTTTTT.

The chain has TRBV6-5 and TRBJ1-5; D remains unclear. The CDR3 spans 13 residues. Per germline, CDR1 MNHEY and CDR2 SVGAGI. Deletions cut 5 bases from V and 1 base from J, with 6 bases between. The CDR3 here is CASSERSNQPQHF. Here the CDR3 DNA reads TGTGCCAGCAGTGAACGCAGCAATCAGCCCCAGCATTTT.